Listed here are 26 T cell receptor beta chains from one sample, sequenced in a study of T cells in Graves' hyperthyroidism and ophthalmopathy. Amplified TCR beta CDR3 regions derived from RNA transcripts. HTBI primers were used for first-round RT-PCR of the TCR CDR3. TCRdb redid the calling of the multiplex PCR reads with MiXCR, one entry per CDR3 protein. The sample includes fewer than 600,000 distinct CDR3 sequences, 14% of them seen just once. The sequencing input was blood. These TCRs come from a woman between 18 and 30 years old with Graves' hyperthyroidism.

The table lists this clonotype with many counts. The chain carries TRBV5-1 and TRBJ2-1; the D call may be TRBD1 or TRBD2 (5 bases each). Germline CDR1 SGHRS, CDR2 YFSETQ. This CDR3 spans 13 amino acids. Trimming took off 0 bases at V and 10 bases at J, with 11 bases between the two ends. CDR3 sequence: CASSLEWDEEQFF. For the CDR3, the DNA is TGCGCCAGCAGCTTGGAATGGGACGAGGAGCAGTTCTTC.

This clonotype has at least ten counts. The rearrangement uses TRBV11-3 and TRBJ2-1, with D possibly called TRBD1 or TRBD2 (6 bases each). The V end was cut by 1 base, the J end by 6 bases, with 13 bases between. CDR1 is SGHNT and CDR2 is YENEEA in the germline V gene. The CDR3 spans 15 residues. The CDR3 DNA sequence: TGTGCCAGCAGCTTAGGAGGGGGGTTGCTCAATGAGCAGTTCTTC. Translating gives CASSLGGGLLNEQFF.

This clonotype was seen many times. CDR3: CASSDGTGRYGYTF. In DNA form, the CDR3 reads TGTGCCAGCAGCGACGGGACAGGGAGATATGGCTACACCTTC. V is TRBV9 and J is TRBJ1-2; 9 bases are a match to TRBD1. Germline values: CDR1 SGDLS, CDR2 YYNGEE. V lost 3 bases and J lost 5; bases outside the gene matches: 5. This CDR3 has 14 amino acids.

Many counts were recorded for this clonotype. The chain uses TRBV6-1 and TRBJ2-7; D may be TRBD1 or TRBD2 (5 bases each). Germline lookup yields CDR1 MNHNS and CDR2 SASEGT. CDR3 length: 13 residues. The ends were cut back, 3 bases at V and 3 bases at J, with 9 bases in the middle. The CDR3 bases are TGTGCCAGCAGTGAGGGGACGGACTACGAGCAGTACGTC. Residues: CASSEGTDYEQYV.

The sample holds many counts of this clonotype. The V and J genes are TRBV27 and TRBJ1-5; weak D call: TRBD1 (5 bases). V was pared by 4 bases and J by 2 bases, with 9 bases between. Germline-derived CDR1 and CDR2 are MNHEY and SMNVEV (reference sequence). The CDR3 length is 14 residues. The CDR3: CASSSLRGNQPQHF. CDR3 coding DNA: TGTGCCAGCAGTTCCCTCAGGGGCAATCAGCCCCAGCATTTT.

The chain couples TRBV20-1 to TRBJ2-7; D is perhaps TRBD1 (6 bases). Germline V CDR1 and CDR2: DFQATT, SNEGSKA (reference sequence). V lost 2 bases, J lost 0 bases, and 8 bases lay in between. This CDR3 region has 13 residues. Written as DNA, the CDR3 is TGCAGTGCTAGACAGGGGCTCTCCTACGAGCAGTACGTC. It encodes CSARQGLSYEQYV.

This clonotype was observed at least ten times. This chain connects TRBV11-2 to TRBJ2-7, with 10 bases lining up with TRBD2. The CDR3 sequence is 14 residues long. Germline CDR1 is SGHAT and CDR2 is FQNNGV. Losses at the gene ends were 0 bases for V and 7 bases for J; bases not matched to a gene: 3. Written as DNA, the CDR3 is TGTGCCAGCAGCTTAGAGGGGGGACTAGCGGAGCAGTACGTC. It is translated as CASSLEGGLAEQYV.

In this sample, this clonotype turned up many times. This chain connects TRBV20-1 to TRBJ2-7; the D gene is possibly TRBD2 (5 bases). The V end was cut by 7 bases, the J end by 0 bases, with 19 bases between. The CDR3 has 15 residues. CDR1 and CDR2 from the germline V gene are DFQATT and SNEGSKA (reference sequence). CDR3 region: CSVNPPRGSSYEQYV. CDR3 nucleotides: TGCAGTGTTAATCCCCCACGGGGAAGCTCCTACGAGCAGTACGTC.

This clonotype occurred many times. The CDR3 bases are TGTGCCAGCAGTTACCCGTTTGGCTACACCTTC. Its protein is CASSYPFGYTF. The rearrangement links TRBV6-2 or TRBV6-3 to TRBJ1-2; D gene uncertain. Germline CDR1 reads MNHEY; CDR2 reads SVGEGT. Trimming pared 2 bases from V and 7 bases from J, leaving 5 bases between. The CDR3 is made up of 11 amino acids.

This clonotype came up many times. The CDR3 region is CASSLQKVGYTF. The CDR3 DNA sequence: TGTGCCAGTAGCCTTCAAAAGGTTGGCTACACCTTC. V usage is TRBV19 and J usage is TRBJ1-2; unclear D gene. V lost 6 bases to trimming and J lost 7 bases, with 12 bases between them. The CDR3 sequence is 12 residues long. The germline CDR1 and CDR2 sequences are LNHDA and SQIVND (reference sequence).

This clonotype appeared a few times. The V and J genes are TRBV5-5 and TRBJ2-7; TRBD2 is a possible D gene (6 bases). The germline V gene encodes CDR1 SGHKS and CDR2 YYEKEE (reference sequence). The CDR3 contains 16 residues. The V and J ends lost 4 bases and 4 bases respectively, with 21 bases between them. The CDR3 DNA reads TGTGCCAGCAGCCTCGATACCGGGACGGGAGTTTACGAGCAGTACTTC. It encodes CASSLDTGTGVYEQYF.

This clonotype was found many times. The chain is built from TRBV7-3 and TRBJ2-7; D is perhaps TRBD2 (5 bases). This CDR3 is 13 amino acids long. Germline V gene lookup returns CDR1 SGHTA and CDR2 FQGTGA. The ends were cut back, 5 bases at V and 6 bases at J, with 14 bases in the middle. CDR3 coding DNA: TGTGCCAGCAGCCTTATGGCTGAGGGCGAGCAGTACTTC. It codes for CASSLMAEGEQYF.

This clonotype has ten or more counts. The chain employs TRBV7-8 and TRBJ1-1; weak D call: TRBD1 (5 bases). V was trimmed by 3 bases and J by 7 bases, leaving 15 bases between them. Germline loops: CDR1 SGHVS, CDR2 FQNEAQ. The CDR3 contains 14 residues. CDR3 nucleotides: TGTGCCAGCAGCTTCGAACAGGCCTATGGTGAAGCTTTCTTT. It translates to CASSFEQAYGEAFF.

The V call is TRBV2, the J call TRBJ2-7, with 16 bases identical to TRBD2. V trimming: 7 bases; J trimming: 4 bases; junction bases outside the gene matches: 10. This CDR3 has 17 amino acids. CDR1 SNHLY and CDR2 FYNNEI come from the germline V gene. CDR3 sequence (DNA): TGTGCCAGCACGCCGGGACTAGCGGGAGGGCCGAAGTACGAGCAGTACTTC. Translation gives CASTPGLAGGPKYEQYF.

The chain recombines TRBV29-1 with TRBJ2-2; possibly TRBD1 or TRBD2 for D (5 bases each). The V end was cut by 7 bases, the J end by 6 bases, with 15 bases between. Germline values: CDR1 SQVTM, CDR2 ANQGSEA. The CDR3 has 13 residues. The CDR3 here is CSDRALGAGELFF. DNA of the CDR3: TGCAGCGACCGGGCCTTGGGGGCCGGGGAGCTGTTTTTT.

The rearrangement uses TRBV20-1 and TRBJ2-3; the D gene is possibly TRBD1 (5 bases). CDR3 size: 13 residues. In germline, CDR1 is DFQATT, CDR2 SNEGSKA (reference sequence). V lost 0 bases, J lost 3 bases, and 7 bases lay in between. CDR3 in DNA: TGCAGTGCTAGAGATTCAGGGACAGATACGCAGTATTTT. Protein: CSARDSGTDTQYF.

The V and J genes are TRBV6-2 or TRBV6-3 and TRBJ2-3; possibly TRBD2 for D (7 bases). The V end lost 5 bases, the J end lost 0 bases, and 21 bases lay between the germline ends. CDR1 and CDR2 (germline): MNHEY, SVGEGT. CDR3 size: 18 residues. As DNA, the CDR3 is TGTGCCAGCAGTGACCCTCCCATTGGGGGGGCGAGCACAGATACGCAGTATTTT. It yields the protein CASSDPPIGGASTDTQYF.

The table lists this clonotype with many counts. The chain recombines TRBV27 with TRBJ2-5; 10 bases agree with TRBD2. The CDR3 extends over 13 amino acids. After removal of 8 bases from V and 5 bases from J, the junction contained 5 bases not matched to a gene. Germline-derived CDR1 and CDR2 are MNHEY and SMNVEV (reference sequence). The CDR3 nucleotides are TGTGCCAGCCTTAGCGGGAGGTTGGAGACCCAGTACTTC. Protein product: CASLSGRLETQYF.

This clonotype was recorded at least ten times. CDR3 in amino acids: CASSYATSGRAYEQYF. DNA of the CDR3: TGTGCCAGCAGCTACGCGACTAGCGGGAGGGCCTACGAGCAGTACTTC. The chain joins TRBV12-3 or TRBV12-4 to TRBJ2-7; 14 nucleotides align to TRBD2. CDR3 length equals 16 residues. V lost 6 bases and J lost 2; bases outside the gene matches: 6.

This chain joins TRBV20-1 and TRBJ2-1, with TRBD2 matching over 11 bases. This CDR3 has 15 amino acids. CDR1 is DFQATT, CDR2 SNEGSKA, per germline (reference sequence). V lost 7 bases to trimming and J lost 3 bases; unmatched junction nucleotides: 8. The CDR3 spells CSVRLAGMNYNEQFF. Here the CDR3 DNA reads TGCAGTGTCAGACTAGCGGGAATGAACTACAATGAGCAGTTCTTC.

This clonotype showed up many times. The chain carries TRBV12-5 and TRBJ2-5; D call uncertain. CDR3 length: 11 residues. In germline, CDR1 is LGHNT, CDR2 FRNRAP. The V gene lost 1 base and the J gene lost 5 bases, with 2 bases spanning the gap. The CDR3 region is CASGLDETQYF. The CDR3 DNA follows: TGTGCTAGTGGTTTGGATGAGACCCAGTACTTC. The full variable domain, its missing parts supplied by reference TRBV12-5 and TRBJ2-5, is DARVTQTPRHKVTEMGQEVTMRCQPILGHNTVFWYRQTMMQGLELLAYFRNRAPLDDSGMPKDRFSAEMPDATLATLKIQPSEPRDSAVYFCASGLDETQYFGPGTRLLVL.

This clonotype has just a few counts. This chain uses TRBV5-7 with TRBJ2-7; 7 bases match TRBD1. TRBV5-7 is annotated as an ORF whose role is uncertain. The CDR3 length is 15 residues. V lost 4 bases, J lost 2 bases, and 9 bases stayed unmatched. The CDR3 nucleotides read TGTGCCAGCAGCCCAGAGGACAGGATCCCCTACGAGCAGTACGTC. Translating gives CASSPEDRIPYEQYV.

This clonotype was seen only a few times. A junction end diverges from the germline sequence, so it may reflect a read error. The chain is built from TRBV2 and TRBJ2-1, with a possible D match to TRBD1 (5 bases). The germline gives CDR1 SNHLY, CDR2 FYNNEI. This CDR3 region has 17 residues. This CDR3 reads CASSERGFTIPYNEQSF. CDR3 in DNA: TGTGCCAGCAGTGAAAGGGGATTCACAATCCCCTACAATGAGCAGTCCTTC.

This clonotype has at least ten counts. V is TRBV2 and J is TRBJ2-3; 8 nucleotides line up with TRBD1. This CDR3 contains 18 residues. Per germline, CDR1 SNHLY and CDR2 FYNNEI. J lost 4 bases, V lost 7 bases, and 19 bases had no gene match. This chain's CDR3 is CASTYQRGVTGEADTQYF. The CDR3 nucleotides read TGTGCCAGCACCTACCAGAGGGGTGTGACAGGGGAGGCAGATACGCAGTATTTT.

This rearrangement joins TRBV5-1 to TRBJ1-4; D unresolved. CDR1 is SGHRS and CDR2 is YFSETQ in the germline V gene. V lost 4 bases, J lost 3 bases, and 13 bases lay in between. This CDR3 is 15 amino acids long. The CDR3 nucleotides are TGCGCCAGCAGCCCATGGTCCGGGCCTAATGAAAAACTGTTTTTT. Translated: CASSPWSGPNEKLFF.

Of note for this clonotype: A much larger clone lies a single base off, so this may be a read error. The CDR3 end shows no conserved phenylalanine or tryptophan, and so a read error is likely. The rearrangement links TRBV2 to TRBJ2-5; 9 bases agree with TRBD1. Trimming took 5 bases from V and 0 from J; bases not matched to a gene: 10. Germline V gene lookup returns CDR1 SNHLY and CDR2 FYNNEI. This CDR3 comprises 17 residues. Written as DNA, the CDR3 is TGTGCCAGCAGTTTAACTCGGGACAGGGCCAACCAAGAGACCCAGTACTTG. Its translation: CASSLTRDRANQETQYL.